The present TCR beta chain was sequenced within a study of coeliac disease. Some clones are missing from TCRdb's copy, which holds only in-frame ones; the method was immunoSEQ multiplex PCR. Seen here are 4,000 to 6,000 clones, 70% to 85% observed once, and the top ten hold around 6.3%. The receptor was isolated from a man between 18 and 29 years old with celiac disease on a gluten-free diet. The sample consisted of lymphocytes from the gut lamina propria.

CDR3 region: CASSLAEGLGTEAFF. CDR3 sequence (DNA): TGCGCCAGCAGCTTGGCCGAGGGTTTGGGGACTGAAGCTTTCTTT. This chain joins TRBV5-1 and TRBJ1-1; no reliable D call. Germline CDR1 and CDR2: SGHRS and YFSETQ. V shed 0 bases and J shed 5 bases, with 14 bases lying between them. The CDR3 spans 15 residues.